This T cell receptor (beta chain) was found in a study of T cells in Graves' hyperthyroidism and ophthalmopathy. This clonotype was counted ten times or more. The antigen remains undetermined. Findings and limits, study-wide: Most thyroid clonotypes that were expanded above 0.001 also turned up in blood.

The CDR3 consists of 15 residues. Germline V lookup: CDR1 SNHLY, CDR2 FYNNEI. V lost 3 bases to trimming and J lost 4 bases, with 12 bases between them. Researchers amplified the TCR beta CDR3 regions from RNA transcripts. Primed by the HTBI set, a first-round RT-PCR was run on the TCR CDR3. TCRdb independently ran MiXCR on the multiplex PCR reads; one entry per CDR3 protein. The table has approximately 400,000 distinct CDR3 sequences, 14% seen once. Specimen: blood. The clonotype comes from a woman aged 55-69 years with Graves' hyperthyroidism. V is TRBV2 and J is TRBJ1-4; D remains ambiguous. The CDR3 DNA reads TGTGCCAGCAGTGACGGACGGTTGCTTAATGAAAAACTGTTTTTT. This translates into CASSDGRLLNEKLFF.